These 9 T cell receptor beta chains came from one sample sequenced in a study of blood T cell repertoires in COVID-19 (dated by TCRdb to about 2020). The library was built by means of the immunoSEQ multiplex PCR assay. The source is immuneACCESS, and TCRdb retained only in-frame sequences with V and J called. Part of the clones is not carried over; for the studies checked, unresolved V genes explain less than half of this, and the remainder is unexplained. This sample is represented by approximately 210,000 clones; roughly nine tenths of them were singletons. The top ten constitute over 1.5% of the sample. Material for sequencing was peripheral blood. The receptor source for this set is a man in his 70s with acute or convalescent COVID-19.

The chain carries TRBV21-1 and TRBJ2-1; no DNA check was done on the table's D call, TRBD2. TRBV21-1 represents a pseudogene. This CDR3 is built from 16 residues. This CDR3 is CASSARTSGRNNEQFF. Here the CDR3 DNA reads TGTGCCAGCAGCGCCCGGACTAGCGGGAGAAACAATGAGCAGTTCTTC.

This chain connects TRBV5-1 to TRBJ1-1; unclear D gene. This CDR3 comprises 14 residues. CDR1 and CDR2 from the germline V gene are SGHRS and YFSETQ. The ends were cut back, 1 base at V and 1 base at J, with 8 bases in the middle. In nucleotides, the CDR3 is TGCGCCAGCAGCTTGACGCAGTCGAACACTGAAGCTTTCTTT. This encodes CASSLTQSNTEAFF.

In its sample, this clone was seen a few times. The chain has TRBV5-1 and TRBJ1-3; D call uncertain. The ends were cut back, 0 bases at V and 2 bases at J, with 9 bases in the middle. The germline V gene has CDR1 SGHRS and CDR2 YFSETQ. The CDR3 length is 15 residues. Here the CDR3 reads CASSLGQVTGNTIYF. The DNA for the CDR3 is TGCGCCAGCAGCTTGGGGCAGGTTACTGGAAACACCATATATTTT.

The rearrangement links TRBV27 to TRBJ1-2, with 12 bases fitting TRBD1. The V and J ends lost 2 bases and 4 bases, in that order; junction bases with no gene match: 2. The germline V gene encodes CDR1 MNHEY and CDR2 SMNVEV (reference sequence). This CDR3 is 15 amino acids long. The DNA of the CDR3 is TGTGCCAGCAGTTTAGGGACAGGGGGCGTCTATGGCTACACCTTC. Its protein is CASSLGTGGVYGYTF.

This clone was found once. CDR3 in DNA: TGTGCCACGAGCTTTAGCGGAAACAATGAGCAGTTCTTC. Translation gives CATSFSGNNEQFF. The V gene is TRBV3-1 (or the pseudogene TRBV3-2), the J gene TRBJ2-1, with D perhaps TRBD2 (6 bases). Looked up from germline, CDR1 is LGHDT and CDR2 is YNNKEL (reference sequence). This CDR3 has 13 residues. Trimming shortened V by 10 bases and J by 5 bases, and 15 bases separated the two germline ends.

The chain carries TRBV2 and TRBJ2-1; 7 bases line up with TRBD2. The germline V gene has CDR1 SNHLY and CDR2 FYNNEI. J gave up 7 bases and V 1 base, and 4 bases lay outside the gene matches. The CDR3 runs to 14 residues. In DNA form, the CDR3 reads TGTGCCAGCAGTGAAGGACTAGCAAGGAATGAGCAGTTCTTC. The encoded protein is CASSEGLARNEQFF.

The V and J genes are TRBV28 and TRBJ1-2; 8 bases fit TRBD1. This CDR3 spans 14 amino acids. J was trimmed by 2 bases and V by 4 bases; bases with no gene match: 3. The germline gives CDR1 MDHEN, CDR2 SYDVKM. CDR3: CASSSGTGNYGYTF. In DNA, the CDR3 is TGTGCCAGCAGTTCCGGGACAGGCAACTATGGCTACACCTTC.

This clone was counted between two and nine times. The chain employs TRBV5-1 and TRBJ1-1; a possible D gene is TRBD1 (6 bases). In germline, CDR1 is SGHRS, CDR2 YFSETQ. The CDR3 extends over 14 amino acids. V was cut by 4 bases and J by 5 bases, with 15 bases left in between. As DNA, the CDR3 is TGCGCCAGCAGCCGCGGGGGGGCGGAAACTGAAGCTTTCTTT. As protein: CASSRGGAETEAFF.

The chain is built from TRBV5-5 and TRBJ2-1; D possibly corresponds to TRBD2 (7 bases). The V gene's germline CDR1 is SGHKS and CDR2 YYEKEE (reference sequence). Between the trimmed V and J ends, which lost 5 bases and 0 bases, there was a span of 18 bases. The CDR3 is 17 residues long. For the CDR3, the DNA is TGTGCCAGCAGTCGGGGAGGGGGAACGTACTCCTACAATGAGCAGTTCTTC. Residues: CASSRGGGTYSYNEQFF.